The 14 T cell receptor beta chains presented below share a single source sample, sequenced in a study of spatial heterogeneity in lung cancer (dated by TCRdb to about 2019). Reading the label with the study, this specimen's time point is: sample taken at primary tumor resection. Library method: 5' RACE. The listed sequencing device is NextSeq 500. TCRdb itself trimmed the public reads at Q25 with fastp, ran MiXCR and retained productive beta chains. Each entry merges the rows of one CDR3 protein and shows their most common DNA and genes. The sample table lists about 6,000 distinct CDR3 sequences, approximately 14% of them with a count of one. 11% of the sample is held by the ten biggest clonotypes. No antigen has been identified for these receptors. The paper as a whole reports these results and caveats: The number of expanded intratumoral alpha and beta TCRs correlated with the tumor nonsynonymous mutation count.

This material consisted of lung tumor tissue, taken at surgery. Every receptor here comes from a male donor with early-stage non-small cell lung cancer.

This clonotype was observed once. V usage is TRBV7-9 and J usage is TRBJ2-1; D is ambiguous. Trimming shortened V by 6 bases and J by 5 bases, and 8 bases separated the two germline ends. This CDR3 has 12 amino acids. CDR1 SEHNR and CDR2 FQNEAQ come from the germline V gene (reference sequence). CDR3 sequence: CASRPLNNEQFF. CDR3 DNA: TGTGCCAGCAGGCCCCTCAACAATGAGCAGTTCTTC.

This chain links TRBV2 with TRBJ2-3; TRBD2 is a possible D gene (6 bases). The CDR3 length is 17 residues. The germline V and J ends were trimmed by 0 bases and 0 bases, with 13 bases remaining between them. Per germline, CDR1 SNHLY and CDR2 FYNNEI. DNA of the CDR3: TGTGCCAGCAGTGAAGCGGGGAAGCGGGTGAGCACAGATACGCAGTATTTT. It specifies CASSEAGKRVSTDTQYF.

This clonotype is termed medium-sized (0.01 to 0.1%). The rearrangement uses TRBV20-1 and TRBJ2-1; no clear D gene. Per germline, CDR1 DFQATT and CDR2 SNEGSKA (reference sequence). The CDR3 is made up of 13 amino acids. Trimming stripped 5 bases from V and 0 bases from J, with 8 bases between. The CDR3 sequence is CSARSLSYNEQFF. As DNA, the CDR3 is TGCAGTGCTCGGTCCCTCTCCTACAATGAGCAGTTCTTC.

This clonotype was picked up many times. The gene calls are TRBV18 and TRBJ2-1; D perhaps matches TRBD2 (5 bases). The V gene's germline CDR1 is KGHSH and CDR2 LQKENI. The CDR3 has 14 amino acids. The ends were cut back, 3 bases at V and 9 bases at J, with 15 bases in the middle. This CDR3 reads CASSPGTGRGEQFF. In nucleotides, the CDR3 is TGTGCCAGCTCACCGGGAACGGGTCGGGGTGAGCAGTTCTTC.

This clonotype was detected ten times or more. The genes are TRBV7-2 and TRBJ2-1; 7 nucleotides agree with TRBD2. The CDR3 contains 14 residues. V shed 3 bases and J 5 bases; nucleotides not matched to a gene: 4. The germline gives CDR1 SGHTA, CDR2 FQGNSA. Written as DNA, the CDR3 is TGTGCCAGCAGCTTGACTAGCCGCCACAATGAGCAGTTCTTC. It specifies CASSLTSRHNEQFF.

At least ten counts were recorded for this clonotype. This chain uses TRBV6-5 with TRBJ1-3; a weak D match, TRBD1 (5 bases). Per the germline V gene, CDR1 is MNHEY and CDR2 is SVGAGI. The CDR3 is 16 amino acids. The V gene lost 0 bases and the J gene lost 0 bases, with 9 bases spanning the gap. The CDR3 bases are TGTGCCAGCAGTTACTCCTTGGGGCCCTCTGGAAACACCATATATTTT. Translating it yields CASSYSLGPSGNTIYF.

CDR3 nucleotide sequence: TGCAGTGCTACTCGGGACACTAATTCACCCCTCCACTTT. Amino acid sequence: CSATRDTNSPLHF. This chain uses TRBV20-1 with TRBJ1-6; the D gene is possibly TRBD1 (6 bases). CDR3 length: 13 amino acids. Germline V lookup: CDR1 DFQATT, CDR2 SNEGSKA (reference sequence). V gave up 4 bases and J gave up 6 bases, with 10 bases separating them.

This clonotype is classed as medium-sized. The rearrangement uses TRBV20-1 and TRBJ2-7; 8 positions agree with TRBD2. Trimming removed 1 base from V and 4 bases from J; junction bases left unmatched: 9. Germline CDR1 and CDR2: DFQATT and SNEGSKA (reference sequence). The CDR3 spans 15 residues. CDR3 in amino acids: CSARAPQRGRYEQYF. The CDR3 nucleotides read TGCAGTGCTAGAGCTCCCCAGCGGGGGCGGTACGAGCAGTACTTC.

This clonotype rates as medium-sized (0.01 to 0.1%). The gene calls are TRBV20-1 and TRBJ2-2; D unclear. Trimming removed 1 base at V and 2 bases at J, with 5 bases between. This CDR3 has 13 residues. Germline loops: CDR1 DFQATT, CDR2 SNEGSKA (reference sequence). The CDR3 bases are TGCAGTGCTAGAGTCAGTAACACCGGGGAGCTGTTTTTT. Protein sequence: CSARVSNTGELFF.

This clonotype is deemed medium-sized. This chain links TRBV6-5 with TRBJ2-7, with TRBD1 as a possible D gene (5 bases). V gave up 0 bases and J gave up 4 bases, with 13 bases separating them. CDR3 length: 15 residues. Germline V gives CDR1 MNHEY, CDR2 SVGAGI. Here the CDR3 reads CASSYSTVRAYEQYF. CDR3 sequence (DNA): TGTGCCAGCAGTTACTCGACAGTTCGGGCTTACGAGCAGTACTTC.

This clonotype was seen many times. The V call is TRBV7-9, the J call TRBJ1-4; perhaps TRBD1 as D (5 bases). V lost 4 bases, J lost 8 bases, and 11 bases lay in between. Germline CDR1 SEHNR, CDR2 FQNEAQ (reference sequence). The CDR3 runs to 13 residues. CDR3 loop: CASSSGLGEKLFF. Written as DNA, the CDR3 is TGTGCCAGCAGCTCGGGACTTGGAGAAAAACTGTTTTTT.

This clonotype counts as medium-sized (0.01 to 0.1%). The genes are TRBV20-1 and TRBJ1-5; D gene ambiguous. The CDR3 covers 14 residues. V dropped 1 base and J dropped 1 base, with 8 bases sitting between them. Germline V gene data show CDR1 as DFQATT and CDR2 as SNEGSKA (reference sequence). The CDR3 region is CSARATASNQPQHF. DNA for the CDR3: TGCAGTGCTAGAGCAACGGCAAGCAATCAGCCCCAGCATTTT.

At least ten counts were recorded for this clonotype. The gene calls are TRBV2 and TRBJ1-1; D is uncertain. Germline V gives CDR1 SNHLY, CDR2 FYNNEI. The V end was cut by 5 bases, the J end by 3 bases, with 16 bases between. This CDR3 spans 15 amino acids. The CDR3 DNA reads as TGTGCCAGCAGTCGGGGTTTTCAAGGGTACACTGAAGCTTTCTTT. Residues: CASSRGFQGYTEAFF.

By share of the sample, this clonotype is medium-sized. The rearrangement links TRBV27 to TRBJ2-6, with D uncertain. The length of the CDR3 is 14 residues. Germline CDR1 and CDR2: MNHEY and SMNVEV (reference sequence). The V end lost 8 bases, the J end lost 0 bases, and 8 bases lay between the germline ends. The CDR3 DNA reads TGTGCCAGCCGTGGATTCTCTGGGGCCAACGTCCTGACTTTC. The encoded protein is CASRGFSGANVLTF.